This TCR beta chain appears in the sequencing data of a study of blood T cells in healthy people across ages. Study conclusions and caveats: The donors' CMV status was not determined, possibly confounding changes in expanded clonotypes. The long-lived group displayed more naive CD4+ cells, plus higher diversity, than the aged donors did.

Next came a second PCR, run for roughly 6 to 11 cycles, which used a sample-barcoded 5' primer along with a J-beta primer mix. TCRdb re-analysed the 5' RACE reads in MiXCR, keeping a single row per CDR3 protein. In the table there are approximately 780,000 distinct CDR3 sequences, around 25% of which are singletons. In the case of this clonotype: Its antigen remains unknown.

Trimming at V came to 8 bases and at J to 7 bases, leaving 4 bases not matched to a gene. CDR3 size: 13 residues. Germline V lookup: CDR1 SNHLY, CDR2 FYNNEI. This sample also appeared in a second study, on T cells of mothers and their children.

The clonotype was recovered from a boy younger than 18 in good health. The specimen sequenced was blood. The V call is TRBV2, the J call TRBJ2-1; TRBD2 aligns across 11 bases. The CDR3 loop is CASGTSGGNEQFF. For the CDR3, the DNA is TGTGCCAGCGGTACTAGCGGGGGTAATGAGCAGTTCTTC. Complete variable domain (other parts from reference TRBV2 and TRBJ2-1): EPEVTQTPSHQVTQMGQEVILRCVPISNHLYFYWYRQILGQKVEFLVSFYNNEISEKSEIFDDQFSVERPDGSNFTLKIRSTKLEDSAMYFCASGTSGGNEQFFGPGTRLTVL.